The 15 T cell receptor beta chains below all came from one sample that was sequenced in a study of cytomegalovirus exposure and HLA in healthy donors. The PCR made use of 60 Vbeta and 13 Jbeta primers. TCRdb keeps only in-frame clones here, not all; method: immunoSEQ multiplex PCR. This sample has 110,000 to 150,000 clones, with about 80% found just once. What was sequenced was PBMCs. All receptors come from a female donor in good health and CMV-seronegative.

The chain joins TRBV7-9 to TRBJ2-5; TRBD2 matches at 10 bases. The end of the DNA aligns better with TRBJ2-7, so the J call may be wrong. Looked up from germline, CDR1 is SEHNR and CDR2 is FQNEAQ (reference sequence). The CDR3 is made up of 14 amino acids. CDR3 DNA sequence: TGTGCCAGCTCCACGGGAAGCGGGGGGGACGAGCAGTACTTC. Translation: CASSTGSGGDEQYF.

This chain uses TRBV27 with TRBJ2-4; the match to TRBD1 covers 8 bases. Germline loops: CDR1 MNHEY, CDR2 SMNVEV (reference sequence). The CDR3 has 15 residues. After removal of 5 bases from V and 8 bases from J, the junction contained 11 bases not matched to a gene. CDR3 sequence: CASSPRTGSLDIQYF. CDR3 nucleotide sequence: TGTGCCAGCAGTCCCCGGACAGGGTCATTGGACATTCAGTACTTC.

This rearrangement joins TRBV29-1 to TRBJ1-1, with 11 bases fitting TRBD1. This CDR3 is 14 amino acids long. Germline V gene sequence: CDR1 SQVTM, CDR2 ANQGSEA. V was pared by 1 base and J by 4 bases, with 2 bases of the junction left unmatched. The CDR3 spells CSVEGTGGGTEAFF. CDR3 in DNA: TGCAGCGTTGAAGGGACAGGGGGCGGCACTGAAGCTTTCTTT.

V gene TRBV9 combines with J gene TRBJ1-2; 8 bases are shared with TRBD1. Per the germline V gene, CDR1 is SGDLS and CDR2 is YYNGEE. There are 11 residues in the CDR3. The V gene end was trimmed by 5 bases and the J gene end by 6 bases; junction bases not matched to a gene: 0. CDR3 loop: CASRGQDGYTF. As DNA, the CDR3 is TGTGCCAGCAGGGGACAGGATGGCTACACCTTC.

The chain links TRBV27 to TRBJ2-7; 9 nucleotides line up with TRBD2. This CDR3 is built from 15 residues. CDR1 is MNHEY, CDR2 SMNVEV, per germline (reference sequence). J lost 6 bases, V lost 0 bases, and 6 bases had no gene match. CDR3 in amino acids: CASSLSAGGPLEQYF. Written as DNA, the CDR3 is TGTGCCAGCAGTTTATCGGCGGGAGGGCCTCTCGAGCAGTACTTC.

This clone was seen a few times. The chain couples TRBV7-8 to TRBJ2-1; D perhaps matches TRBD2 (5 bases). The CDR3 is 14 residues long. With 5 bases removed from V and 4 bases from J, the gap between germline ends came to 12 bases. The germline gives CDR1 SGHVS, CDR2 FQNEAQ. In DNA form, the CDR3 reads TGTGCCAGCAGCCCGATCGGGGTTTACAATGAGCAGTTCTTC. Protein: CASSPIGVYNEQFF.

The V call is TRBV6-5, the J call TRBJ2-7; D uncertain. The CDR3 runs 14 residues. CDR1 MNHEY and CDR2 SVGAGI come from the germline V gene. The V and J ends lost 4 bases and 0 bases respectively, with 10 bases between them. DNA of the CDR3: TGTGCCAGCAGTTCGCGGCCCCTCTCCTACGAGCAGTACTTC. Translating it yields CASSSRPLSYEQYF.

The chain employs TRBV18 and TRBJ2-3, with a possible D match to TRBD2 (6 bases). V lost 3 bases to trimming and J lost 3 bases, with 16 bases between them. The CDR3 consists of 16 residues. The germline CDR1 and CDR2 sequences are KGHSH and LQKENI. This CDR3 is CASSPGGVSGTDTQYF. Written as DNA, the CDR3 is TGTGCCAGCTCACCCGGGGGAGTAAGCGGGACAGATACGCAGTATTTT.

The chain uses TRBV6-5 and TRBJ2-5; D possibly corresponds to TRBD1 (6 bases). Germline assignment: CDR1 MNHEY and CDR2 SVGAGI. Trimming took 3 bases from V and 5 from J, leaving 13 bases between them. The CDR3 totals 14 residues. The CDR3 is CASSYGRGWETQYF. The CDR3 DNA follows: TGTGCCAGCAGTTATGGCAGGGGCTGGGAGACCCAGTACTTC.

This chain connects TRBV9 to TRBJ1-1; 11 bases line up with TRBD1. CDR1 and CDR2 from the germline V gene are SGDLS and YYNGEE. V gave up 4 bases and J gave up 1 base; unmatched junction bases: 6. The CDR3 has 16 amino acids. The chain's CDR3 is CASSPRTGGPNTEAFF. The CDR3 DNA is TGTGCCAGCAGCCCACGGACAGGGGGCCCGAACACTGAAGCTTTCTTT.

The V and J genes are TRBV27 and TRBJ2-7; TRBD2 matches 7 bases. Per germline, CDR1 MNHEY and CDR2 SMNVEV (reference sequence). Germline trimming cut 5 bases from V and 0 bases from J; bases unmatched to any gene: 7. The CDR3 has 15 residues. CDR3 in amino acids: CASSRSGLSSYEQYF. The CDR3 DNA reads as TGTGCCAGCAGTCGTAGCGGGCTGAGCTCCTACGAGCAGTACTTC.

The rearrangement joins TRBV25-1 to TRBJ2-1, with D unresolved. The CDR3 is 17 amino acids. Between the trimmed V and J ends, which lost 2 bases and 2 bases, there was a span of 16 bases. Germline loops: CDR1 MGHDK, CDR2 SYGVNS. Here the CDR3 DNA reads TGTGCCAGCAGTGAAACGTCGGCAGCGAGGACCTACAATGAGCAGTTCTTC. Its translation: CASSETSAARTYNEQFF.

This clone has a handful of counts. V gene TRBV6-5 combines with J gene TRBJ2-1, with 10 bases lining up with TRBD1. The germline gives CDR1 MNHEY, CDR2 SVGAGI. V was clipped by 6 bases and J by 8 bases; unmatched bases: 10. CDR3 size: 15 residues. The chain's CDR3 is CASSHNPGTGDEQFF. CDR3 in DNA: TGTGCCAGCAGCCACAATCCCGGGACAGGGGATGAGCAGTTCTTC.

CDR3 DNA sequence: TGTGCCAGCAGCCCGGACAGGGGGCACTATGAGCAGTTCTTC. It is translated as CASSPDRGHYEQFF. The chain joins TRBV13 to TRBJ2-1; 11 bases line up with TRBD1. In germline, CDR1 is PRHDT, CDR2 FYEKMQ (reference sequence). V gave up 5 bases and J gave up 8 bases; unmatched junction bases: 5. The CDR3 sequence is 14 residues long.

The chain recombines TRBV9 with TRBJ2-3; D is unclear. The germline CDR1 and CDR2 sequences are SGDLS and YYNGEE. The CDR3 has 14 amino acids. V lost 0 bases and J lost 2, with 7 bases in between. The CDR3 is CASSVGLPTDTQYF. Here the CDR3 DNA reads TGTGCCAGCAGCGTAGGACTCCCCACAGATACGCAGTATTTT.